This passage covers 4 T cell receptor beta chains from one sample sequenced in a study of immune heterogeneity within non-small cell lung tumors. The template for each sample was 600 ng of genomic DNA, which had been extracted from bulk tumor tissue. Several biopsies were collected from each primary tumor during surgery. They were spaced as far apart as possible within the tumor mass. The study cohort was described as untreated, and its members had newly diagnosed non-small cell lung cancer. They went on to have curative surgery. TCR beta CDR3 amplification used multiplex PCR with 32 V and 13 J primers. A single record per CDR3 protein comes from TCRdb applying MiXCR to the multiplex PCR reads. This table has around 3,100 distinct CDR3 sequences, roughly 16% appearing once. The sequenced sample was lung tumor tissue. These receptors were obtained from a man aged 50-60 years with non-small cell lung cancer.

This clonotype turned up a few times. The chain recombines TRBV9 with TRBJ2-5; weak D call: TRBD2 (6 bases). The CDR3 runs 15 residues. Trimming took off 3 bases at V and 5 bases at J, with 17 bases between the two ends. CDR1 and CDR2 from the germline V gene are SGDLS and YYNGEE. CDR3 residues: CASSAGETIRETQYF. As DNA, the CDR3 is TGTGCCAGCAGCGCGGGAGAGACAATCAGGGAGACCCAGTACTTC. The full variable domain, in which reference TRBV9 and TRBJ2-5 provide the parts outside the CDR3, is DSGVTQTPKHLITATGQRVTLRCSPRSGDLSVYWYQQSLDQGLQFLIQYYNGEERAKGNILERFSAQQFPDLHSELNLSSLELGDSALYFCASSAGETIRETQYFGPGTRLLVL.

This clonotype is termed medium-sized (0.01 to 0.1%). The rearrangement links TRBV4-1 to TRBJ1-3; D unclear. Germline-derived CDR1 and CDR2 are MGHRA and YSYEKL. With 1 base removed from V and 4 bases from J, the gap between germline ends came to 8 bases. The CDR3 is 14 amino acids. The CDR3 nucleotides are TGCGCCAGCAGCCAAGCGACAAGAGGAAACACCATATATTTT. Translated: CASSQATRGNTIYF.

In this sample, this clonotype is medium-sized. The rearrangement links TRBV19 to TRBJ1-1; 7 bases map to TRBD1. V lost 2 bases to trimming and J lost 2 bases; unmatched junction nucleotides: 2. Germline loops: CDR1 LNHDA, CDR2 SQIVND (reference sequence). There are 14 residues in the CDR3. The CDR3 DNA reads TGTGCCAGTAGTATAAGGGGGCCTAACACTGAAGCTTTCTTT. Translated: CASSIRGPNTEAFF.

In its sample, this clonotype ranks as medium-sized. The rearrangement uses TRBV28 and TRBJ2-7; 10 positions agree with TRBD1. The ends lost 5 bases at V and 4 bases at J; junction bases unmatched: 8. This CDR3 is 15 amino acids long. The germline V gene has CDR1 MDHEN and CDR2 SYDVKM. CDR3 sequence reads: CASSRDRGRGYEQYF. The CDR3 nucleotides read TGTGCCAGCAGTAGGGACAGGGGCCGGGGGTACGAGCAGTACTTC.